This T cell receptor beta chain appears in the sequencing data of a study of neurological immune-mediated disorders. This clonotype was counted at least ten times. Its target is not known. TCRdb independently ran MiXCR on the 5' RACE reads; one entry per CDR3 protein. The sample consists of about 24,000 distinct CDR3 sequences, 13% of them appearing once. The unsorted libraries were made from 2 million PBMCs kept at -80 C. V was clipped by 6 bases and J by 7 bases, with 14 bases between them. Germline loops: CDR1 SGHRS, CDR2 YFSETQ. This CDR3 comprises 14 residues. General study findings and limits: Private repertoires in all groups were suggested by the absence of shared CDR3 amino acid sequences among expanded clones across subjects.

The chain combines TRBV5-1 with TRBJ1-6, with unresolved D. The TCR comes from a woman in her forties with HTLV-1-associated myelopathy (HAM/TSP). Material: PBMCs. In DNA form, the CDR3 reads TGCGCCAGCACCCCAGGTGGAGGAAATTCACCCCTCCACTTT. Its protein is CASTPGGGNSPLHF.